This T cell receptor (beta chain) stems from a study of T cell repertoires in cytomegalovirus infection. The overall study: Used in the study were CMV epitopes, some recently identified and HLA-C-restricted, others well-studied and HLA-B-restricted. Points from the study as a whole: Accumulated public TCR beta family frequency recognized individuals carrying CMV together with the relevant HLA. In two of eight donors, the top clonotype was HLA-C-restricted CMV-specific.

One entry per CDR3 protein results from TCRdb running MiXCR on the reads. The data show fewer than 1,000,000 distinct CDR3 sequences, around 32% seen once. Germline values: CDR1 SQVTM, CDR2 ANQGSEA. The ends were cut back, 4 bases at V and 2 bases at J, with 9 bases in the middle. The length of the CDR3 is 12 residues. Concerning this clonotype: Antigen unknown.

The source material was cultured CD8+ T cells from PBMCs, sampled from culture after CMV antigen stimulation. V is TRBV29-1 and J is TRBJ2-7; D possibly uses TRBD1 or TRBD2 (5 bases each). The sequence came from a human donor in good health (CMV status not recorded). Some clones in this sample may be carry-over from other donors' samples. CDR3 protein: CSVVGDPYEQYF. The CDR3 DNA reads TGCAGCGTTGTCGGGGACCCCTACGAGCAGTACTTC.